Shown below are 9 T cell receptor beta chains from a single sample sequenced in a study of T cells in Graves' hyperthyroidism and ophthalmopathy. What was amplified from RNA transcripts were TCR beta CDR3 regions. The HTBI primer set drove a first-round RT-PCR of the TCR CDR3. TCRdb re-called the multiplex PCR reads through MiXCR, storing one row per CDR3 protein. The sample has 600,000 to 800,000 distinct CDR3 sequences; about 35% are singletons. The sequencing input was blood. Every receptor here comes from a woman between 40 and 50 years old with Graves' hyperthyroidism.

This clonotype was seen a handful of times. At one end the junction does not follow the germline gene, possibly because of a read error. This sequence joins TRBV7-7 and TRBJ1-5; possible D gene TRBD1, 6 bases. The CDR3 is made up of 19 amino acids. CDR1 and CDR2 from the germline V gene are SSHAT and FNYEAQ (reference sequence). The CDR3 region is CASTNKRDNLPRSNQPQHF. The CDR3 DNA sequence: TGTGCTAGCACCAATAAACGGGACAACCTTCCGAGGAGCAATCAGCCCCAGCATTTT.

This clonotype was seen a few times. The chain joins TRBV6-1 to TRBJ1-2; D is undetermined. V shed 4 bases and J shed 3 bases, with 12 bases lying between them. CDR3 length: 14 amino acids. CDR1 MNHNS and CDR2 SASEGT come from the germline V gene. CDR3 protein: CASSGHQSHYGYTF. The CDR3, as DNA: TGTGCCAGCAGTGGACACCAGTCCCACTATGGCTACACCTTC.

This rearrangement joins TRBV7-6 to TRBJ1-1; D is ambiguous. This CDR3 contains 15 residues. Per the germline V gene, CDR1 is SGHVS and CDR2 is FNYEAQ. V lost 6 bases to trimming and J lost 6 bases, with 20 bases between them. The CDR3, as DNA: TGTGCCAGCAGTTACTCGGGCCAGCCCATACCTGAAGCTTTCTTT. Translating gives CASSYSGQPIPEAFF.

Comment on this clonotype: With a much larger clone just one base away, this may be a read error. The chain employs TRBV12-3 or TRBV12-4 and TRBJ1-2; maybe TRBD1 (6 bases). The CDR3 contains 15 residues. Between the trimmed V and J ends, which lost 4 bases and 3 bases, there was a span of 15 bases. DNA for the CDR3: TGTGCCAGCAGTTCCGGGGGGCGGAATGACTATGGCTACACCTTC. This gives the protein CASSSGGRNDYGYTF.

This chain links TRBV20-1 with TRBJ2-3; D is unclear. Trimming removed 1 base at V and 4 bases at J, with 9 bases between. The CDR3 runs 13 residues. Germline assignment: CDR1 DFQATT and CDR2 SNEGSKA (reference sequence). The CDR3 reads CSARVPAPDTQYF. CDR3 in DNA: TGCAGTGCTAGAGTCCCAGCCCCAGATACGCAGTATTTT.

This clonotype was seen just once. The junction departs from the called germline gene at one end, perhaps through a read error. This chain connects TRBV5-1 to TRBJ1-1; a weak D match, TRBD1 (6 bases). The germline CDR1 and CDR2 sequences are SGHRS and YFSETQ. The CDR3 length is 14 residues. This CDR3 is CASSRQDSNTEAFF. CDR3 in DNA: TGTGCCAGCAGCCGACAGGACTCGAACACTGAAGCTTTCTTT.

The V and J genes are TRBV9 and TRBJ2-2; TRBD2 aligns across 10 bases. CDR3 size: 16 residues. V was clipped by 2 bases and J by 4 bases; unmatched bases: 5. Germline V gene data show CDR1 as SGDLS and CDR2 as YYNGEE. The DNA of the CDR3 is TGTGCCAGCAGCGTCGCTAGCGGGAGCGGCACCGGGGAGCTGTTTTTT. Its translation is CASSVASGSGTGELFF.

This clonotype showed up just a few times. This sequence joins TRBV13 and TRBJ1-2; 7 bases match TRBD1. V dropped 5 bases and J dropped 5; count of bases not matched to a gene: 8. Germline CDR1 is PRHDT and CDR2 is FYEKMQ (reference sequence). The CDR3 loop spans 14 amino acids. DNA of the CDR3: TGTGCCAGCAGCCTGACAGGGTTTATTTATGGCTACACCTTC. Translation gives CASSLTGFIYGYTF.

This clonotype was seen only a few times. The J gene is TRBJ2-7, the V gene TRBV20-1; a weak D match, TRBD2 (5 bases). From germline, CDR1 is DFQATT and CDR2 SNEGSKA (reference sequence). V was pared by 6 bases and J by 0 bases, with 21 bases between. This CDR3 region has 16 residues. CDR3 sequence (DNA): TGCAGTGCCGCACCCCTCATAGCACTAGTCTCCTACGAGCAGTACTTC. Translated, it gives CSAAPLIALVSYEQYF.